This passage covers 21 T cell receptor beta chains from one sample sequenced in a study of PD-L1 blockade in urothelial cancer. Assay: immunoSEQ multiplex PCR; the TCRdb copy retains only in-frame clones and omits some. The sample records around 130,000 clones, 70% to 85% being singletons. Specified time point: pretreatment peripheral blood. Material: PBMCs, obtained around atezolizumab (anti-PD-L1) treatment. The origin of the receptors is a man between 50 and 59 years old with urothelial cancer.

The CDR3 nucleotides read TGTGCCAGCAGCCCCGGGAGGGGGCTGTCTGAAGCTTTCTTT. It translates to CASSPGRGLSEAFF. This chain uses TRBV6-5 with TRBJ1-1; TRBD1 matches 7 bases. CDR1 and CDR2 from the germline V gene are MNHEY and SVGAGI. The J segment lost 6 bases and the V segment lost 6 bases, leaving 10 bases of the junction unmatched. The CDR3 covers 14 residues.

The rearrangement uses TRBV5-1 and TRBJ1-2, with D perhaps matching TRBD1 (5 bases). Deletions cut 4 bases from V and 5 bases from J, with 9 bases between. The CDR3 contains 12 residues. Germline CDR1 is SGHRS and CDR2 is YFSETQ. The CDR3 DNA sequence: TGCGCCAGCAGCCAGGGTGAATATGGCTACACCTTC. The encoded protein is CASSQGEYGYTF.

This sequence joins TRBV15 and TRBJ2-7; D unclear. CDR1 and CDR2 (germline): LNHNV, YYDKDF (reference sequence). Trimming stripped 3 bases from V and 0 bases from J, with 9 bases between. The CDR3 totals 14 residues. CDR3 coding DNA: TGTGCCACCAGCAGTCTTCGAGACTCCTACGAGCAGTACTTC. Its translation is CATSSLRDSYEQYF.

The chain is built from TRBV4-2 and TRBJ2-7; 8 nucleotides line up with TRBD1. The V and J ends lost 1 base and 7 bases, in that order; junction bases with no gene match: 15. This CDR3 comprises 17 residues. Germline CDR1 reads LGHNA; CDR2 reads YNFKEQ. The DNA for the CDR3 is TGTGCCAGCAGCCAAGCCGATGGACAGGGTTCAAGGGGGGAGCAGTACTTC. Protein sequence: CASSQADGQGSRGEQYF.

The genes are TRBV28 and TRBJ1-2, with D uncertain. Germline V gives CDR1 MDHEN, CDR2 SYDVKM. This CDR3 is built from 13 residues. V lost 8 bases to trimming and J lost 3 bases, with 13 bases between them. CDR3 sequence: CASWEVSHYGYTF. The CDR3 nucleotides read TGTGCCAGCTGGGAGGTATCTCACTATGGCTACACCTTC.

The chain has TRBV7-2 and TRBJ1-3; D gene ambiguous. The CDR3 loop spans 14 amino acids. The ends were cut back, 3 bases at V and 0 bases at J, with 6 bases in the middle. Germline lookup yields CDR1 SGHTA and CDR2 FQGNSA. CDR3 region: CASSLWASGNTIYF. The CDR3 bases are TGTGCCAGCAGCTTGTGGGCCTCTGGAAACACCATATATTTT.

V usage is TRBV9 and J usage is TRBJ2-7, with TRBD2 identical over 8 bases. Germline V gene lookup returns CDR1 SGDLS and CDR2 YYNGEE. J was trimmed by 3 bases and V by 2 bases; bases with no gene match: 4. The CDR3 sequence is 14 residues long. CDR3 in amino acids: CASSVGTRNYEQYF. CDR3 bases: TGTGCCAGCAGCGTCGGGACTAGGAACTACGAGCAGTACTTC. Drawing the rest from reference TRBV9 and TRBJ2-7, the complete variable domain is DSGVTQTPKHLITATGQRVTLRCSPRSGDLSVYWYQQSLDQGLQFLIQYYNGEERAKGNILERFSAQQFPDLHSELNLSSLELGDSALYFCASSVGTRNYEQYFGPGTRLTVT.

Concerning this clone: Other DNA sequences within the sample encode an identical CDR3. The chain has TRBV6-1 and TRBJ1-6, with D maybe TRBD1 (5 bases). Trimming cost V 1 base and J 3 bases, with 7 bases left between them. This CDR3 is built from 15 residues. Germline CDR1 and CDR2: MNHNS and SASEGT. This CDR3 is CASSEGGSYNSPLHF. CDR3 DNA sequence: TGTGCCAGCAGTGAAGGGGGCAGCTATAATTCACCCCTCCACTTT.

This sequence joins TRBV18 and TRBJ2-1; TRBD2 matches at 10 bases. Germline lookup yields CDR1 KGHSH and CDR2 LQKENI. The CDR3 is 15 amino acids. The ends lost 0 bases at V and 6 bases at J; junction bases unmatched: 2. DNA for the CDR3: TGTGCCAGCTCACCACCCCTAGCGGGAGTCAATGAGCAGTTCTTC. It is translated as CASSPPLAGVNEQFF.

This clone was seen only once. Other nucleotide sequences in the sample specify the same CDR3. This chain connects TRBV9 to TRBJ2-5; 10 bases are a match to TRBD2. The germline gives CDR1 SGDLS, CDR2 YYNGEE. V was pared by 4 bases and J by 5 bases, with 14 bases of the junction left unmatched. The length of the CDR3 is 17 residues. CDR3 coding DNA: TGTGCCAGCAGCAGGACTAGCGGACGACTCCTCTGGGAGACCCAGTACTTC. As protein: CASSRTSGRLLWETQYF.

This clone was counted once. The chain has TRBV5-4 and TRBJ2-1, with TRBD2 matching over 8 bases. Per germline, CDR1 SGHNT and CDR2 YYREEE (reference sequence). The CDR3 totals 15 residues. Trimming cost V 2 bases and J 3 bases; bases outside gene matches: 4. DNA for the CDR3: TGTGCCAGCAGCTTCAGCGGGAGTCTCTACAATGAGCAGTTCTTC. Translated: CASSFSGSLYNEQFF.

The rearrangement links TRBV2 to TRBJ2-3, with D perhaps TRBD2 (5 bases). This CDR3 comprises 17 residues. Germline assignment: CDR1 SNHLY and CDR2 FYNNEI. V was cut by 4 bases and J by 6 bases, with 23 bases left in between. This CDR3 is CASSGLNGLRLHDTQYF. CDR3 sequence (DNA): TGTGCCAGCAGTGGCTTAAACGGACTGCGGCTTCACGATACGCAGTATTTT.

This clone showed up just a few times. This sequence joins TRBV30 and TRBJ2-7; 7 bases agree with TRBD1. Germline assignment: CDR1 GTSNPN and CDR2 SVGIG (reference sequence). J lost 3 bases, V lost 4 bases, and 3 bases had no gene match. The CDR3 consists of 12 residues. Here the CDR3 reads CAWKAGGYEQYF. The CDR3 DNA reads TGTGCCTGGAAGGCAGGGGGCTACGAGCAGTACTTC.

This clone was detected a few times. This chain joins TRBV7-9 and TRBJ1-2; TRBD1 is a possible D gene (6 bases). The CDR3 runs to 15 residues. Trimming left V 6 bases short and J 1 base short, with 15 bases between. In germline, CDR1 is SEHNR, CDR2 FQNEAQ (reference sequence). Here the CDR3 reads CASSYGTSNNYGYTF. The CDR3, as DNA: TGTGCCAGCAGTTACGGGACATCCAATAACTATGGCTACACCTTC.

A single count supports this clone. The J gene is TRBJ1-1, the V gene TRBV11-2; 11 bases match TRBD1. V shed 7 bases and J 4 bases; nucleotides not matched to a gene: 8. The CDR3 consists of 15 residues. Per the germline V gene, CDR1 is SGHAT and CDR2 is FQNNGV. In nucleotides, the CDR3 is TGTGCCAGCATCCTGGACAGGGGGCTAGGCACTGAAGCTTTCTTT. Its protein is CASILDRGLGTEAFF.

This clone was seen only once. The genes are TRBV7-6 and TRBJ2-1; D not resolved. The CDR3 sequence is 12 residues long. V was cut by 4 bases and J by 7 bases, with 8 bases left in between. Germline loops: CDR1 SGHVS, CDR2 FNYEAQ. The CDR3 sequence is CASSSSVNEQFF. The CDR3 nucleotides are TGTGCCAGCAGCTCCTCAGTAAATGAGCAGTTCTTC.

This clone came up once. The CDR3 DNA sequence: TGTGCCAGTAGTACCCCGGGAGTTCACTATGGCTACACCTTC. It specifies CASSTPGVHYGYTF. J is TRBJ1-2 and V is TRBV19, with no clear D. CDR1 is LNHDA and CDR2 is SQIVND in the germline V gene (reference sequence). The length of the CDR3 is 14 residues. Trimming removed 4 bases at V and 3 bases at J, with 12 bases between.

The rearrangement joins TRBV19 to TRBJ1-5; D call uncertain. From germline, CDR1 is LNHDA and CDR2 SQIVND (reference sequence). Trimming stripped 2 bases from V and 2 bases from J, with 10 bases between. This CDR3 has 15 amino acids. CDR3 loop: CASSIRQVGNQPQHF. CDR3 nucleotides: TGTGCCAGTAGTATACGGCAGGTTGGCAATCAGCCCCAGCATTTT.

The chain has TRBV13 and TRBJ2-5; D is uncertain. The V end was cut by 2 bases, the J end by 4 bases, with 2 bases between. The CDR3 has 11 residues. Per the germline V gene, CDR1 is PRHDT and CDR2 is FYEKMQ (reference sequence). CDR3 in amino acids: CASSLRETQYF. The CDR3 coding sequence is TGTGCCAGCAGCTTACGAGAGACCCAGTACTTC.

This chain connects TRBV28 to TRBJ2-7, with D tentatively TRBD1 (5 bases). The germline V gene has CDR1 MDHEN and CDR2 SYDVKM. Between the trimmed V and J ends, which lost 5 bases and 7 bases, there was a span of 18 bases. This CDR3 is built from 14 residues. CDR3: CASSKIGATWEQYF. The CDR3 bases are TGTGCCAGCAGTAAAATTGGGGCTACGTGGGAGCAGTACTTC.

The V and J genes are TRBV7-2 and TRBJ1-1, with D tentatively TRBD1 (6 bases). CDR1 is SGHTA and CDR2 is FQGNSA in the germline V gene. The CDR3 has 13 residues. Trimming took 6 bases from V and 1 from J, leaving 9 bases between them. The CDR3 DNA reads as TGTGCCAGCAGTCGACAGGCGAACACTGAAGCTTTCTTT. This codes for CASSRQANTEAFF.